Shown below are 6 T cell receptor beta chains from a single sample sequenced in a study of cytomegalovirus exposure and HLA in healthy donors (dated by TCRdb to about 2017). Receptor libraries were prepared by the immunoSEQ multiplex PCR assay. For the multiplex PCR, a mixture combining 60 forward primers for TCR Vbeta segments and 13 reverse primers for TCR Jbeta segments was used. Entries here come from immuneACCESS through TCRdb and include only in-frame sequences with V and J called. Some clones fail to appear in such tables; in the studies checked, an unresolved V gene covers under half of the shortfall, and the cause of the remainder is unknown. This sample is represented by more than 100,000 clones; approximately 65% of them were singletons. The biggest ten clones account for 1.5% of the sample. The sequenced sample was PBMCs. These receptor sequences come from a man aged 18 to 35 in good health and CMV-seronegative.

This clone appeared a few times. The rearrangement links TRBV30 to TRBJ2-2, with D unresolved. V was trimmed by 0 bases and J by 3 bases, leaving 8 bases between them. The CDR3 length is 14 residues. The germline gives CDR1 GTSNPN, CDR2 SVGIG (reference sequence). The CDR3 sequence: CAWSVTVYTGELFF. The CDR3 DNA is TGTGCCTGGAGTGTAACGGTTTACACCGGGGAGCTGTTTTTT.

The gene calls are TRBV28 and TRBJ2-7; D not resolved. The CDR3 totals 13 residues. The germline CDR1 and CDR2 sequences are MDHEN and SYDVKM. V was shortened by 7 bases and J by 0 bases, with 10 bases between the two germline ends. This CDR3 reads CASMGLDSYEQYF. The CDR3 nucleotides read TGTGCCAGCATGGGCCTCGACTCCTACGAGCAGTACTTC. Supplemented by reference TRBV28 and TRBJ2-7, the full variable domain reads DVKVTQSSRYLVKRTGEKVFLECVQDMDHENMFWYRQDPGLGLRLIYFSYDVKMKEKGDIPEGYSVSREKKERFSLILESASTNQTSMYLCASMGLDSYEQYFGPGTRLTVT.

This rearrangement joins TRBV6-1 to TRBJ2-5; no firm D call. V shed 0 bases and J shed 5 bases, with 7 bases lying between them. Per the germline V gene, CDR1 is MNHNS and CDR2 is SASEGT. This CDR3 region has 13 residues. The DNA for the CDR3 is TGTGCCAGCAGTGAAGCGCTAGGTGAGACCCAGTACTTC. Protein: CASSEALGETQYF.

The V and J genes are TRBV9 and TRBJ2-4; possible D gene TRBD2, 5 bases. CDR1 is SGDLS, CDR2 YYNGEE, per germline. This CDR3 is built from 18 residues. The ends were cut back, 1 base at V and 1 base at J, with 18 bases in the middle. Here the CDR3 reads CASSVSGVASRAKNIQYF. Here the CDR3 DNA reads TGTGCCAGCAGCGTAAGCGGCGTGGCTAGCAGGGCCAAAAACATTCAGTACTTC.

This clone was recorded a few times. The CDR3 spells CASSHSVQGSGNTIYF. The CDR3 DNA reads TGTGCCAGCAGCCATTCAGTACAGGGATCTGGAAACACCATATATTTT. V is TRBV9 and J is TRBJ1-3, with a tentative D call TRBD1 (6 bases). Per germline, CDR1 SGDLS and CDR2 YYNGEE. CDR3 size: 16 residues. V was cut by 4 bases and J by 1 base, with 15 bases left in between.

CDR3 region: CASSLALGGSYNEQFF. The CDR3 DNA reads as TGTGCCAGCAGCTTAGCGTTGGGCGGGAGCTACAATGAGCAGTTCTTC. This chain connects TRBV7-9 to TRBJ2-1, with TRBD2 matching 7 bases. In germline, CDR1 is SEHNR, CDR2 FQNEAQ (reference sequence). The V gene end was trimmed by 0 bases and the J gene end by 3 bases; junction bases not matched to a gene: 5. The CDR3 runs 16 residues.